Following are 20 T cell receptor beta chains from one sample sequenced in a study of blood T cells in healthy people across ages. Alongside a J-beta primer mix, a sample-barcoded 5' primer served in a second PCR lasting about 7 to 12 cycles. One entry per CDR3 protein results from TCRdb running MiXCR on the 5' RACE reads. This table has about 1 million distinct CDR3 sequences, less than 25% appearing once. This sample also appeared in a second study, on T cells of mothers and their children.

The sequenced sample was blood. These receptors were taken from a girl aged 2 to 9 in good health.

The chain carries TRBV2 and TRBJ2-3, with no clear D. Germline CDR1 is SNHLY and CDR2 is FYNNEI. V lost 2 bases to trimming and J lost 7 bases, with 7 bases between them. The CDR3 is 12 amino acids. The CDR3 bases are TGTGCCAGCAGTGAAACGCGAAATACGCAGTATTTT. It codes for CASSETRNTQYF.

Only a few counts were recorded for this clonotype. The chain recombines TRBV10-2 with TRBJ2-3, with D uncertain. Per germline, CDR1 WSHSY and CDR2 SAAADI. There are 12 residues in the CDR3. V lost 0 bases to trimming and J lost 7 bases, with 5 bases between them. The CDR3 DNA is TGCGCCAGCAGTGAGTCGGCCAATACGCAGTATTTT. Encoded protein: CASSESANTQYF.

A few counts support this clonotype. V usage is TRBV20-1 and J usage is TRBJ2-7, with unresolved D. V gave up 0 bases and J gave up 2 bases, with 8 bases separating them. This CDR3 is 13 amino acids long. Per germline, CDR1 DFQATT and CDR2 SNEGSKA (reference sequence). CDR3 DNA sequence: TGCAGTGCTAGAGACTTACTACCCTACGAGCAGTACTTC. This sequence encodes CSARDLLPYEQYF.

A few counts support this clonotype. The chain is built from TRBV11-3 and TRBJ1-1, with D tentatively TRBD1 (5 bases). The V and J ends lost 2 bases and 2 bases respectively, with 9 bases between them. The CDR3 is made up of 14 amino acids. Germline CDR1 SGHNT, CDR2 YENEEA. CDR3 sequence: CASSLYRTNTEAFF. The CDR3 nucleotides are TGTGCCAGCAGCTTATACAGGACCAACACTGAAGCTTTCTTT. The variable domain in full, completed from reference TRBV11-3 and TRBJ1-1, reads EAGVVQSPRYKIIEKKQPVAFWCNPISGHNTLYWYLQNLGQGPELLIRYENEEAVDDSQLPKDRFSAERLKGVDSTLKIQPAELGDSAVYLCASSLYRTNTEAFFGQGTRLTVV.

The J gene is TRBJ2-5, the V gene TRBV20-1; 7 bases map to TRBD2. CDR1 is DFQATT, CDR2 SNEGSKA, per germline (reference sequence). The CDR3 runs 13 residues. J was trimmed by 5 bases and V by 6 bases; bases with no gene match: 9. Here the CDR3 DNA reads TGCAGTGCCGCCTCGGGGGGAAGGGAGACCCAGTACTTC. The encoded protein is CSAASGGRETQYF.

The rearrangement links TRBV6-1 to TRBJ1-2, with D perhaps TRBD1 (5 bases). Looked up from germline, CDR1 is MNHNS and CDR2 is SASEGT. This CDR3 region has 11 residues. Trimming took 10 bases from V and 3 from J, leaving 9 bases between them. The CDR3 DNA is TGTGCCATAGGGGAGTACTATGGCTACACCTTC. Its protein product is CAIGEYYGYTF.

The chain is built from TRBV3-1 and TRBJ2-7; D is unresolved. Germline V gene lookup returns CDR1 LGHDT and CDR2 YNNKEL (reference sequence). The CDR3 has 13 residues. The V end lost 2 bases, the J end lost 5 bases, and 10 bases lay between the germline ends. The chain's CDR3 is CASSQRLVHEQYF. CDR3 bases: TGTGCCAGCAGCCAAAGGTTGGTCCACGAGCAGTACTTC.

This clonotype was seen only a few times. V gene TRBV20-1 combines with J gene TRBJ2-1; D remains unclear. V gave up 0 bases and J gave up 0 bases, with 9 bases separating them. The CDR3 runs to 15 residues. Germline V gene data show CDR1 as DFQATT and CDR2 as SNEGSKA (reference sequence). In DNA form, the CDR3 reads TGCAGTGCTAGAGATTCCTGGAGCTCCTACAATGAGCAGTTCTTC. This sequence encodes CSARDSWSSYNEQFF.

The chain has TRBV24-1 and TRBJ2-5, with D perhaps being TRBD1 or TRBD2 (6 bases each). Germline V gives CDR1 KGHDR, CDR2 SFDVKD. The CDR3 runs 13 residues. Trimming cost V 10 bases and J 5 bases, with 16 bases left between them. Here the CDR3 reads CATTGRGGETQYF. CDR3 nucleotide sequence: TGTGCCACTACAGGGAGAGGGGGGGAGACCCAGTACTTC.

The gene calls are TRBV20-1 and TRBJ2-1, with 8 bases matching TRBD2. The DNA matches TRBJ2-7 better at its end, which makes the J call doubtful. The germline gives CDR1 DFQATT, CDR2 SNEGSKA (reference sequence). The CDR3 contains 16 residues. In nucleotides, the CDR3 is TGCAGTGCTCAGACGGGAACGGGAGGGTCCTTCGCCGAGCAGTACTTC. It yields the protein CSAQTGTGGSFAEQYF.

The J gene is TRBJ2-5, the V gene TRBV6-6; no definite D call. Trimming took 6 bases from V and 5 from J, leaving 22 bases between them. Looked up from germline, CDR1 is MNHNY and CDR2 is SVGAGI (reference sequence). The CDR3 runs 16 residues. CDR3 protein: CASSAALKLGTETQYF. CDR3 nucleotides: TGTGCCAGCAGCGCCGCCCTAAAGCTAGGAACGGAGACCCAGTACTTC.

Only a few counts were recorded for this clonotype. This chain links TRBV6-6 with TRBJ2-1; tentatively, D is TRBD1 (6 bases). CDR3 length equals 12 residues. CDR1 is MNHNY and CDR2 is SVGAGI in the germline V gene (reference sequence). The ends were cut back, 6 bases at V and 9 bases at J, with 12 bases in the middle. DNA of the CDR3: TGTGCCAGCAGAATCCAGGACAGTGAGCAGTTCTTC. Its translation: CASRIQDSEQFF.

The DNA of the CDR3 is TGTGCCAGCAGTGATATCAACCCAGGAGCACCCCTCCACTTT. This sequence encodes CASSDINPGAPLHF. The V call is TRBV2, the J call TRBJ1-6; D remains ambiguous. The CDR3 has 14 amino acids. V lost 3 bases, J lost 11 bases, and 14 bases lay in between. From germline, CDR1 is SNHLY and CDR2 FYNNEI.

A remark on this clonotype: An end of the junction differs from the germline gene, which may be a read error. This chain joins TRBV7-9 and TRBJ1-2; no clear D. CDR1 is SEHNR, CDR2 FQNEAQ, per germline (reference sequence). This CDR3 region has 14 residues. DNA of the CDR3: TGTGCCAGCAGCTACCAAGACGAATCGGGGTTGGAAGACTTC. The encoded protein is CASSYQDESGLEDF.

The V call is TRBV7-3, the J call TRBJ2-3, with D possibly being TRBD1 or TRBD2 (6 bases each). The CDR3 contains 16 residues. Germline V gene sequence: CDR1 SGHTA, CDR2 FQGTGA. With 4 bases removed from V and 0 bases from J, the gap between germline ends came to 14 bases. The CDR3 protein is CASSSGVGGSTDTQYF. DNA for the CDR3: TGTGCCAGCAGCTCAGGGGTCGGGGGAAGCACAGATACGCAGTATTTT.

The rearrangement joins TRBV7-2 to TRBJ2-1; 8 nucleotides align to TRBD1. The ends lost 10 bases at V and 0 bases at J; junction bases unmatched: 5. CDR1 is SGHTA and CDR2 is FQGNSA in the germline V gene. This CDR3 has 14 residues. For the CDR3, the DNA is TGTGCCACCTACCAGGGGGCCTCCTACAATGAGCAGTTCTTC. Its protein product is CATYQGASYNEQFF.

In its sample, this clonotype was seen a few times. V usage is TRBV20-1 and J usage is TRBJ2-1; D possibly corresponds to TRBD2 (8 bases). This CDR3 contains 18 residues. Trimming shortened V by 4 bases and J by 0 bases, and 22 bases separated the two germline ends. Germline assignment: CDR1 DFQATT and CDR2 SNEGSKA (reference sequence). The CDR3 is CSANRGLAGPYSYNEQFF. The CDR3 DNA reads as TGCAGTGCTAATAGGGGGCTAGCGGGTCCTTACTCCTACAATGAGCAGTTCTTC.

In this sample, this clonotype turned up a few times. The chain employs TRBV25-1 and TRBJ1-5; D gene ambiguous. Germline CDR1 MGHDK, CDR2 SYGVNS. Trimming shortened V by 6 bases and J by 3 bases, and 9 bases separated the two germline ends. The CDR3 contains 13 residues. Written as DNA, the CDR3 is TGTGCCAGCAGCCCACAGTCCAATCAGCCCCAGCATTTT. It is translated as CASSPQSNQPQHF.

The table lists this clonotype with a few counts. This chain links TRBV15 with TRBJ2-7, with D perhaps assigned TRBD1 or TRBD2 (5 bases each). The CDR3 contains 17 residues. The germline gives CDR1 LNHNV, CDR2 YYDKDF (reference sequence). The V gene lost 0 bases and the J gene lost 0 bases, with 15 bases spanning the gap. The CDR3 sequence is CATSREAPGTVSYEQYF. CDR3 in DNA: TGTGCCACCAGCAGAGAAGCACCCGGGACGGTCTCCTACGAGCAGTACTTC.

This clonotype was seen a handful of times. CDR3 region: CASSYSISEVSLGETQYF. CDR3 nucleotide sequence: TGTGCCAGCAGTTACTCGATTAGTGAGGTGTCGTTAGGAGAGACCCAGTACTTC. The rearrangement links TRBV6-5 to TRBJ2-5, with D unresolved. The CDR3 runs to 18 residues. CDR1 and CDR2 (germline): MNHEY, SVGAGI. V shed 0 bases and J shed 4 bases, with 21 bases lying between them.